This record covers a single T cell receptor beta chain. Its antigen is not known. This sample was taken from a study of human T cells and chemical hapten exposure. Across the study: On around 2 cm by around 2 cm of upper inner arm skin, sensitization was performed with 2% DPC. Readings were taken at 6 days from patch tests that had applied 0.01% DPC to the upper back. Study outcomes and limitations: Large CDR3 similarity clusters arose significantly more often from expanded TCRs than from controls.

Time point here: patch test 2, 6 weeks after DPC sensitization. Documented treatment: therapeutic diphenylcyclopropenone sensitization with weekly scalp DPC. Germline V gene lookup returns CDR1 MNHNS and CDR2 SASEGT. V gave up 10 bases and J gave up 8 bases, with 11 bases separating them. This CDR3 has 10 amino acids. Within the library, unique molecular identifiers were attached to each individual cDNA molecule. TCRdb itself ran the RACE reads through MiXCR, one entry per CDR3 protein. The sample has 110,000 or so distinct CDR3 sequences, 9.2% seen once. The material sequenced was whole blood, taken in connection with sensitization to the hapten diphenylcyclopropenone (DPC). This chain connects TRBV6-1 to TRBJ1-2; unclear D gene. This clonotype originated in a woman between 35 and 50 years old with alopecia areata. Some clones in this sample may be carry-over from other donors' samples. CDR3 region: CAIQLFGYTF. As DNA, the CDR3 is TGTGCCATCCAGTTGTTCGGCTACACCTTC.